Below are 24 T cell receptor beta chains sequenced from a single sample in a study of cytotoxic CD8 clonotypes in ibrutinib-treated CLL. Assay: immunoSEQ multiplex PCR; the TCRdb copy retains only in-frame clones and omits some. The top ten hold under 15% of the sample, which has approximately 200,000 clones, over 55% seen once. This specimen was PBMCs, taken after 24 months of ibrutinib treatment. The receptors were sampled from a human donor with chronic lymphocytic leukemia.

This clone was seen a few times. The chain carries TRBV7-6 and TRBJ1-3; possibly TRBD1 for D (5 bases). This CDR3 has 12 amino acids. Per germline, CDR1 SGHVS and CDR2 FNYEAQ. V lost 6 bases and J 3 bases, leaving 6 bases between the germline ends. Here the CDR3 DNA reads TGTGCCAGCAGTGGACATGGAAACACCATATATTTT. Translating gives CASSGHGNTIYF.

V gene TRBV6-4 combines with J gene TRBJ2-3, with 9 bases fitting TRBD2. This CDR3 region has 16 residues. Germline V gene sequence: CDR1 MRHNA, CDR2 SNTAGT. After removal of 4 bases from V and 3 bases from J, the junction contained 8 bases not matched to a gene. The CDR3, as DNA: TGTGCCAGCAGTGGCCGAGCGGGAGGCACGACAGATACGCAGTATTTT. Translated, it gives CASSGRAGGTTDTQYF.

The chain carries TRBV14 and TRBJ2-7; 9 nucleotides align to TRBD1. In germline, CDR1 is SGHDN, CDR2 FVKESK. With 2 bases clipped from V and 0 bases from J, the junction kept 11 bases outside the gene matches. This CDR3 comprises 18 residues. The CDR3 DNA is TGTGCCAGCAGCCAAACCGAGGCACAGGGGGCTCTCTCCTACGAGCAGTACTTC. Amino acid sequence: CASSQTEAQGALSYEQYF. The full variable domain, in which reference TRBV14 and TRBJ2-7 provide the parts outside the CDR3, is EAGVTQFPSHSVIEKGQTVTLRCDPISGHDNLYWYRRVMGKEIKFLLHFVKESKQDESGMPNNRFLAERTGGTYSTLKVQPAELEDSGVYFCASSQTEAQGALSYEQYFGPGTRLTVT.

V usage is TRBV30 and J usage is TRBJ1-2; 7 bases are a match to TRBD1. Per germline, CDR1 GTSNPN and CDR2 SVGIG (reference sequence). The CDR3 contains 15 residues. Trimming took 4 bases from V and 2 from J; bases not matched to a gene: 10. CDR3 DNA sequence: TGTGCCTGGAAACGGGACAGAGCCGCGAACTATGGCTACACCTTC. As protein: CAWKRDRAANYGYTF.

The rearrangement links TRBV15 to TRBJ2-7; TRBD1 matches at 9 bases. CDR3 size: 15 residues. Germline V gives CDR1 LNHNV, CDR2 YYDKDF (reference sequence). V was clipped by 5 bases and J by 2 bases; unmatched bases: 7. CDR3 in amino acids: CATSPTGGITYEQYF. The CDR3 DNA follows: TGTGCCACCAGCCCGACAGGGGGGATTACCTACGAGCAGTACTTC.

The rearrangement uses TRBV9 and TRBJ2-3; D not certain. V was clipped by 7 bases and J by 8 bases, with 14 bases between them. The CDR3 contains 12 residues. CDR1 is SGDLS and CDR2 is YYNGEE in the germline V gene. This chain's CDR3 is CASSPTLGTQYF. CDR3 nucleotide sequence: TGTGCCAGCTCGCCCACTCTGGGTACGCAGTATTTT.

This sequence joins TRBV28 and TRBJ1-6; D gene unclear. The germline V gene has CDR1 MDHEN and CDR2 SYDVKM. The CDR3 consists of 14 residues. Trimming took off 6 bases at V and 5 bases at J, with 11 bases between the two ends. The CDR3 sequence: CASRLQKNNSPLHF. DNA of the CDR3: TGTGCCAGCAGACTACAGAAGAATAATTCACCCCTCCACTTT.

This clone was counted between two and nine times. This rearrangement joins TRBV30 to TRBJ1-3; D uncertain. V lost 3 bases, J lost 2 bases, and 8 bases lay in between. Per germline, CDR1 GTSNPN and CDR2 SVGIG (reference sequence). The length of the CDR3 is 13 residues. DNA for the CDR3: TGTGCCTGGAGGAAGGTAGCTGGAAACACCATATATTTT. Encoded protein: CAWRKVAGNTIYF.

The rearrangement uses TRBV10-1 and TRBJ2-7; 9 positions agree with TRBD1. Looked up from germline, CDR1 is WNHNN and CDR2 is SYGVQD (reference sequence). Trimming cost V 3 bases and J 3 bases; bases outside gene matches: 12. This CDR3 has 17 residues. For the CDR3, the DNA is TGCGCCAGCAGTGAAAGTTTCGATTGGGACAGGGACTACGAGCAGTACTTC. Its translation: CASSESFDWDRDYEQYF.

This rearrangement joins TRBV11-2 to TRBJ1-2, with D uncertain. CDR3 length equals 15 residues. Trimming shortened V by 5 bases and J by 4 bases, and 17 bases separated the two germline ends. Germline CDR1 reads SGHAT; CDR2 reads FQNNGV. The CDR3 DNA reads TGTGCCAGCAGCCCACGCTATATGGGGATCTATGGCTACACCTTC. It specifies CASSPRYMGIYGYTF.

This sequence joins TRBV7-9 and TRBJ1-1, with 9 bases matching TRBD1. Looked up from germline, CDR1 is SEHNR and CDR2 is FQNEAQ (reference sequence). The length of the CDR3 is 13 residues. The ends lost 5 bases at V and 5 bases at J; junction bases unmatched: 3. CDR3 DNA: TGTGCCAGCAGCGAAGGACAGGGGACTGAAGCTTTCTTT. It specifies CASSEGQGTEAFF.

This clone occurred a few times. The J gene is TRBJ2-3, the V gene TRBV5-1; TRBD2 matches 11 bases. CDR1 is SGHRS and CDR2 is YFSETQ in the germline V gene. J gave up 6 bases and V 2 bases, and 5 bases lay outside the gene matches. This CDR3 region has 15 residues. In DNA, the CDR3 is TGCGCCAGCAGCTTTACCTCTAGCGGGAGGGATACGCAGTATTTT. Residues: CASSFTSSGRDTQYF.

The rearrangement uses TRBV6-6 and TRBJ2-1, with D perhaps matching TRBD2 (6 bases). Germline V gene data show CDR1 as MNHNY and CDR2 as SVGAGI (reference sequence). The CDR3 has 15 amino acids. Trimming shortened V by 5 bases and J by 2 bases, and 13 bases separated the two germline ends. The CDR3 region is CASSPPSDAYNEQFF. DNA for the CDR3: TGTGCCAGCAGTCCCCCTAGCGACGCCTACAATGAGCAGTTCTTC.

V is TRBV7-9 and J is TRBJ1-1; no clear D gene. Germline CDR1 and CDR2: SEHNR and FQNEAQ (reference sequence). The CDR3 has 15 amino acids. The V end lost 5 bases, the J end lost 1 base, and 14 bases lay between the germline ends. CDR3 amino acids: CASSPEVKKNTEAFF. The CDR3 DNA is TGTGCCAGCAGCCCAGAGGTGAAGAAGAACACTGAAGCTTTCTTT.

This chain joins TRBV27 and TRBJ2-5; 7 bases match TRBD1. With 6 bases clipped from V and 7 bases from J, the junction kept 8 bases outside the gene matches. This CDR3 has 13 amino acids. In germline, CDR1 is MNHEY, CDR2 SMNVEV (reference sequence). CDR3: CASRSTGSGTQYF. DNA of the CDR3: TGTGCCAGCAGATCGACAGGGTCCGGGACCCAGTACTTC.

The CDR3 here is CSVGVDATNEKLFF. In DNA, the CDR3 is TGCAGCGTTGGGGTTGATGCAACTAATGAAAAACTGTTTTTT. The V gene is TRBV29-1, the J gene TRBJ1-4; D gene uncertain. This CDR3 spans 14 amino acids. The V gene's germline CDR1 is SQVTM and CDR2 ANQGSEA. V dropped 4 bases and J dropped 0 bases, with 9 bases sitting between them.

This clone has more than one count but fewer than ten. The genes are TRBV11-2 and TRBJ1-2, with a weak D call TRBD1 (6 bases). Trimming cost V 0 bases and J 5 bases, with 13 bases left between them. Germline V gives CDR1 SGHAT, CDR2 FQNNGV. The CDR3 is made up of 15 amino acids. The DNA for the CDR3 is TGTGCCAGCAGCTTAGATTCCGGACAGACGTATGGCTACACCTTC. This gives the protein CASSLDSGQTYGYTF.

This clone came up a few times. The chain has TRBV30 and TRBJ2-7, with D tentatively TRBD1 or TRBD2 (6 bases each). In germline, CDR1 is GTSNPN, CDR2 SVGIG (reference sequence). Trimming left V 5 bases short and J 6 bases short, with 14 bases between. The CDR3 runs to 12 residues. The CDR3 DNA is TGTGCCTGGGAACCCGGAGGGGGCGAGCAGTACTTC. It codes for CAWEPGGGEQYF.

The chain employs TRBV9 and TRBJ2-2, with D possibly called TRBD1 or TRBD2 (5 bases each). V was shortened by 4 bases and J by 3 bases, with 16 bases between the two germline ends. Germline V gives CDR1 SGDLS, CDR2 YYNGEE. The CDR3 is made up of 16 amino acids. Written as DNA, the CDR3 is TGTGCCAGCAGCCGAAGGGACGGAGCCGACACCGGGGAGCTGTTTTTT. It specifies CASSRRDGADTGELFF.

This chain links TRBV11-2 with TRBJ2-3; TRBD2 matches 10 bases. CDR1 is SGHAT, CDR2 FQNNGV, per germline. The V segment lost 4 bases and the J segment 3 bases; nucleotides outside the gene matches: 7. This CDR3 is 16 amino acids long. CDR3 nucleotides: TGTGCCAGCAGCTCCCCCCGGGGACTAGCGACAGATACGCAGTATTTT. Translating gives CASSSPRGLATDTQYF. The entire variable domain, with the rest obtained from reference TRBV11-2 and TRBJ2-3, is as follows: EAGVAQSPRYKIIEKRQSVAFWCNPISGHATLYWYQQILGQGPKLLIQFQNNGVVDDSQLPKDRFSAERLKGVDSTLKIQPAKLEDSAVYLCASSSPRGLATDTQYFGPGTRLTVL.

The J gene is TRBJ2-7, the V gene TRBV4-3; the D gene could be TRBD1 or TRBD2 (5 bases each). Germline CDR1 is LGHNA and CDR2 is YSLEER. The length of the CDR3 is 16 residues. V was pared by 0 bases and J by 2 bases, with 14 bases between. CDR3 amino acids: CASSQDRGQATYEQYF. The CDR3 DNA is TGCGCCAGCAGCCAAGATCGGGGCCAGGCCACCTACGAGCAGTACTTC.

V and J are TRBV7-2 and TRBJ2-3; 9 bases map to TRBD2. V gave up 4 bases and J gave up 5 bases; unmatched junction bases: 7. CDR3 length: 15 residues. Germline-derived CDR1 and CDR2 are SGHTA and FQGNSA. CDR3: CASSSPGLALDTQYF. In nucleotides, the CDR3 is TGTGCCAGCAGCTCCCCGGGACTAGCTTTAGATACGCAGTATTTT.

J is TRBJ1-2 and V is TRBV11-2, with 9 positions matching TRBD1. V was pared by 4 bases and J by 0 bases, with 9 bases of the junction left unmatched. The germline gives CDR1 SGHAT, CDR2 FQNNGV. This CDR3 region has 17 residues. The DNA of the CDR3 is TGTGCCAGCAGCTATTGGGACAGGGCCATTGCTAACTATGGCTACACCTTC. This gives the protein CASSYWDRAIANYGYTF.

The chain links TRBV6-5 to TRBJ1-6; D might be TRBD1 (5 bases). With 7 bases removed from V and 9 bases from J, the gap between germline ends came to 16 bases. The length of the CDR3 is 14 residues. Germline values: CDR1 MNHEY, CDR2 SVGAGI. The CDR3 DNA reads TGTGCCAGCACCTGGGACGATTGGCGTTCACCCCTCCACTTT. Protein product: CASTWDDWRSPLHF.